This TCR beta chain originates from a study of graft-versus-host responses after intestinal transplantation. Study-level background: Induction with anti-thymocyte globulin, then tacrolimus and steroids for around three years, was given to all recipients. Study-level results: The presence of high graft-versus-host to host-versus-graft clonal ratios in allografts characterized patients with graft-donor T cell macrochimerism. The recipient marrow held GvH clones, and some of them showed up first in ileum or blood.

This clone was recorded once. The antigen is not known. Some clones are missing from TCRdb's copy, which holds only in-frame ones; the method was immunoSEQ multiplex PCR. The data show approximately 90,000 clones, about 88% seen once. V shed 3 bases, J shed 7 bases, and the junction held 8 bases outside the gene matches. Per the germline V gene, CDR1 is SGDLS and CDR2 is YYNGEE. This CDR3 spans 14 amino acids. The source was unstimulated CD4+ T cells sorted from spleen or lymph node cells, collected before transplant. The chain is built from TRBV9 and TRBJ2-7; 9 nucleotides agree with TRBD1. The clonotype originates from a human donor who was the organ donor for an intestinal transplant. DNA for the CDR3: TGTGCCAGCAGCGCCGGGACAGGGCTAGGGGAGCAGTACTTC. This codes for CASSAGTGLGEQYF.